Following are 26 T cell receptor beta chains from one sample sequenced in a study of blood T cell repertoires in COVID-19. Some clones are missing from TCRdb's copy, which holds only in-frame ones; the method was immunoSEQ multiplex PCR. The sample lists some 200,000 clones; 85% to 90% were seen once. The specimen was peripheral blood. These receptors originate from a woman aged 55-75 years with acute or convalescent COVID-19.

The chain employs TRBV5-1 and TRBJ2-1; 9 bases fit TRBD1. The CDR3 has 15 residues. The V gene's germline CDR1 is SGHRS and CDR2 YFSETQ. V was pared by 4 bases and J by 2 bases, with 4 bases of the junction left unmatched. The CDR3 spells CASSQDRGTYNEQFF. The CDR3 nucleotides read TGCGCCAGCAGCCAGGACAGGGGAACCTACAATGAGCAGTTCTTC.

The J gene is TRBJ1-2, the V gene TRBV14; no definite D call. Trimming shortened V by 4 bases and J by 2 bases, and 8 bases separated the two germline ends. This CDR3 is built from 13 residues. Per the germline V gene, CDR1 is SGHDN and CDR2 is FVKESK. CDR3 sequence: CASSPSPNYGYTF. CDR3 nucleotides: TGTGCCAGCAGCCCCTCCCCCAACTATGGCTACACCTTC.

This chain uses TRBV28 with TRBJ2-7, with 7 bases identical to TRBD1. In germline, CDR1 is MDHEN, CDR2 SYDVKM. The CDR3 is 15 amino acids. J gave up 3 bases and V 3 bases, and 8 bases lay outside the gene matches. As DNA, the CDR3 is TGTGCCAGCAGTTTCGACAGGGTGTCTTTCTACGAGCAGTACTTC. It yields the protein CASSFDRVSFYEQYF.

The chain carries TRBV5-6 and TRBJ2-2, with D possibly being TRBD2 (6 bases). From germline, CDR1 is SGHDT and CDR2 YYEEEE. This CDR3 is built from 13 residues. Trimming pared 3 bases from V and 6 bases from J, leaving 9 bases between. The CDR3 spells CASSWTIPGELFF. The CDR3, as DNA: TGTGCCAGCAGCTGGACTATCCCCGGGGAGCTGTTTTTT.

The V gene is TRBV2, the J gene TRBJ1-4, with D perhaps TRBD1 (5 bases). The CDR3 has 14 amino acids. V shed 6 bases and J shed 7 bases, with 15 bases lying between them. Germline V CDR1 and CDR2: SNHLY, FYNNEI. The CDR3 is CASRALGVGEKLFF. The CDR3 bases are TGTGCCAGCAGGGCCCTAGGGGTCGGTGAAAAACTGTTTTTT.

V usage is TRBV19 and J usage is TRBJ2-1; 15 nucleotides agree with TRBD2. CDR3 length: 16 residues. Trimming cost V 2 bases and J 10 bases; bases outside gene matches: 6. Germline CDR1 LNHDA, CDR2 SQIVND (reference sequence). CDR3 sequence: CASSIPGLAGGKEQFF. The CDR3 DNA follows: TGTGCCAGTAGTATACCGGGACTAGCGGGAGGTAAAGAGCAGTTCTTC.

This clone was detected only a few times. The DNA is omitted, as the CDR3 cannot be located on it reliably, and the CDR3 follows TCRdb's listing. The CDR3 sequence: CASSFAAGTVFFF. The chain has TRBV12-3 or TRBV12-4 and TRBJ2-1; the D call TRBD1 from the table was never checked on the DNA. The CDR3 length is 13 residues, termini included.

The genes are TRBV5-1 and TRBJ2-5; D is possibly TRBD2 (6 bases). Looked up from germline, CDR1 is SGHRS and CDR2 is YFSETQ. The CDR3 is made up of 14 amino acids. Trimming cost V 0 bases and J 5 bases, with 11 bases left between them. For the CDR3, the DNA is TGCGCCAGCAGCTTGGGACTAGTAGCGGAGACCCAGTACTTC. This encodes CASSLGLVAETQYF.

The V and J genes are TRBV18 and TRBJ1-1; TRBD1 matches at 8 bases. The germline V gene has CDR1 KGHSH and CDR2 LQKENI. The V gene end was trimmed by 3 bases and the J gene end by 5 bases; junction bases not matched to a gene: 5. This CDR3 is built from 14 residues. CDR3 DNA sequence: TGTGCCAGCTCACCTGTGACAGGGGCTACTGAAGCTTTCTTT. The encoded protein is CASSPVTGATEAFF.

The chain has TRBV24-1 and TRBJ2-1, with TRBD1 identical over 10 bases. CDR3 length equals 14 residues. The germline V gene encodes CDR1 KGHDR and CDR2 SFDVKD. After removal of 8 bases from V and 6 bases from J, the junction contained 6 bases not matched to a gene. As DNA, the CDR3 is TGTGCCACCATGGGACAGGGGTTTCCCAATGAGCAGTTCTTC. Translating gives CATMGQGFPNEQFF.

The chain couples TRBV5-1 to TRBJ2-1; the D gene is possibly TRBD2 (6 bases). V lost 0 bases, J lost 0 bases, and 13 bases lay in between. Germline V gene sequence: CDR1 SGHRS, CDR2 YFSETQ. This CDR3 has 17 amino acids. The CDR3 reads CASSLGHSGSSYNEQFF. The CDR3 DNA follows: TGCGCCAGCAGCTTGGGGCATAGCGGAAGCTCCTACAATGAGCAGTTCTTC. Complete variable domain (other parts from reference TRBV5-1 and TRBJ2-1): KAGVTQTPRYLIKTRGQQVTLSCSPISGHRSVSWYQQTPGQGLQFLFEYFSETQRNKGNFPGRFSGRQFSNSRSEMNVSTLELGDSALYLCASSLGHSGSSYNEQFFGPGTRLTVL.

The genes are TRBV27 and TRBJ1-1, with a weak D call TRBD1 (6 bases). Trimming removed 5 bases from V and 1 base from J, with 14 bases in between. The CDR3 sequence is 15 residues long. Germline V lookup: CDR1 MNHEY, CDR2 SMNVEV (reference sequence). The CDR3 region is CASSLKGHSNTEAFF. In nucleotides, the CDR3 is TGTGCCAGCAGTCTCAAGGGACACTCGAACACTGAAGCTTTCTTT.

Points on this clone: At one boundary the junction diverges from the germline segment, which might be a read error. CDR3 region: CASSSGTGGMDEQFF. CDR3 sequence (DNA): TGTGCTAGCAGCTCGGGGACAGGGGGCATGGATGAGCAGTTCTTC. The chain uses TRBV7-7 and TRBJ2-1; TRBD1 aligns across 12 bases. Germline V gene data show CDR1 as SSHAT and CDR2 as FNYEAQ (reference sequence). The CDR3 is 15 amino acids.

The chain has TRBV24-1 and TRBJ2-2; 14 positions match TRBD2. The germline V gene has CDR1 KGHDR and CDR2 SFDVKD. The CDR3 sequence is 16 residues long. Unmatched junction bases numbered 4, after V lost 3 bases and J lost 8 bases. Written as DNA, the CDR3 is TGTGCCACCAGTGATAATGGACTAGCGGGAGGTGGGGAGCTGTTTTTT. Translated: CATSDNGLAGGGELFF.

The chain recombines TRBV4-1 with TRBJ1-4; 9 bases are shared with TRBD1. V gave up 5 bases and J gave up 4 bases; unmatched junction bases: 2. The CDR3 totals 14 residues. Per the germline V gene, CDR1 is MGHRA and CDR2 is YSYEKL. The CDR3 region is CASSGQGINEKLFF. DNA for the CDR3: TGCGCCAGCAGCGGACAGGGGATTAATGAAAAACTGTTTTTT.

This clone occurred a few times. The chain links TRBV7-9 to TRBJ2-7; TRBD2 matches 13 bases. The CDR3 is 15 amino acids. Unmatched junction bases numbered 3, after V lost 5 bases and J lost 2 bases. Germline CDR1 and CDR2: SEHNR and FQNEAQ (reference sequence). This CDR3 reads CASSRLAGGPYEQYF. In DNA form, the CDR3 reads TGTGCCAGCAGCCGACTAGCGGGAGGCCCCTACGAGCAGTACTTC. Drawing the rest from reference TRBV7-9 and TRBJ2-7, the complete variable domain is DTGVSQNPRHKITKRGQNVTFRCDPISEHNRLYWYRQTLGQGPEFLTYFQNEAQLEKSRLLSDRFSAERPKGSFSTLEIQRTEQGDSAMYLCASSRLAGGPYEQYFGPGTRLTVT.

J is TRBJ1-1 and V is TRBV19; D remains ambiguous. Germline V gene lookup returns CDR1 LNHDA and CDR2 SQIVND (reference sequence). Deletions cut 5 bases from V and 6 bases from J, with 7 bases between. This CDR3 is 11 amino acids long. The CDR3 sequence: CASSPGAEAFF. The DNA of the CDR3 is TGTGCCAGTAGTCCAGGCGCTGAAGCTTTCTTT.

The chain couples TRBV6-2 or TRBV6-3 to TRBJ1-1, with 10 bases that match TRBD1. Germline CDR1 and CDR2: MNHEY and SVGEGT. V shed 5 bases, J shed 0 bases, and the junction held 6 bases outside the gene matches. This CDR3 comprises 16 residues. In nucleotides, the CDR3 is TGTGCCAGCAGTACCCGGGACAGGGGCATGAACACTGAAGCTTTCTTT. Its translation: CASSTRDRGMNTEAFF.

This clone was detected only once. The V gene is TRBV11-3, the J gene TRBJ1-4; 7 positions match TRBD1. The CDR3 totals 15 residues. The V gene's germline CDR1 is SGHNT and CDR2 YENEEA. Trimming cost V 5 bases and J 4 bases; bases outside gene matches: 7. The CDR3 DNA reads as TGTGCCAGCAGCCCCGGTGGGACAGTTAATGAAAAACTGTTTTTT. Translating it yields CASSPGGTVNEKLFF.

V and J are TRBV4-1 and TRBJ2-5, with 9 bases lining up with TRBD1. J was trimmed by 2 bases and V by 3 bases; bases with no gene match: 4. Germline CDR1 is MGHRA and CDR2 is YSYEKL. The CDR3 runs to 15 residues. CDR3 nucleotides: TGCGCCAGCAGCCATTCCGGGACAGGGCAAGAGACCCAGTACTTC. This sequence encodes CASSHSGTGQETQYF.

The chain combines TRBV14 with TRBJ1-1; D is undetermined. Germline CDR1 reads SGHDN; CDR2 reads FVKESK. The V and J ends lost 6 bases and 1 base respectively, with 9 bases between them. The CDR3 has 13 amino acids. As DNA, the CDR3 is TGTGCCAGCAGTCGGTTCGAGAACACTGAAGCTTTCTTT. It codes for CASSRFENTEAFF.

This chain links TRBV11-3 with TRBJ2-3; no clear D gene. The V end was cut by 5 bases, the J end by 3 bases, with 9 bases between. This CDR3 region has 13 residues. Per germline, CDR1 SGHNT and CDR2 YENEEA. CDR3 sequence: CASSPDGTDTQYF. CDR3 bases: TGTGCCAGCAGCCCCGACGGGACAGATACGCAGTATTTT. The full variable domain, rest sourced from reference TRBV11-3 and TRBJ2-3, is EAGVVQSPRYKIIEKKQPVAFWCNPISGHNTLYWYLQNLGQGPELLIRYENEEAVDDSQLPKDRFSAERLKGVDSTLKIQPAELGDSAVYLCASSPDGTDTQYFGPGTRLTVL.

The chain has TRBV3-1 (or the pseudogene TRBV3-2) and TRBJ2-1; 12 nucleotides line up with TRBD2. Germline-derived CDR1 and CDR2 are LGHDT and YNNKEL (reference sequence). The CDR3 length is 17 residues. The ends lost 4 bases at V and 8 bases at J; junction bases unmatched: 12. The CDR3 DNA follows: TGTGCCAGCAGCCCTCGGACTAGCGGGGCTACTTTGGATGAGCAGTTCTTC. It translates to CASSPRTSGATLDEQFF.

The chain joins TRBV5-1 to TRBJ2-1; tentatively, D is TRBD2 (6 bases). With 0 bases removed from V and 7 bases from J, the gap between germline ends came to 14 bases. The CDR3 consists of 15 residues. Germline CDR1 is SGHRS and CDR2 is YFSETQ. The CDR3 DNA is TGCGCCAGCAGCTTGGGTCCCACAGGAGGGAATGAGCAGTTCTTC. The encoded protein is CASSLGPTGGNEQFF.

The CDR3 loop reads CASSESQGVMAKNIQYF. The CDR3 DNA follows: TGTGCCAGCAGTGAGTCACAGGGGGTTATGGCCAAAAACATTCAGTACTTC. The J gene is TRBJ2-4, the V gene TRBV28; 8 bases are shared with TRBD1. This CDR3 is built from 17 residues. Germline V gives CDR1 MDHEN, CDR2 SYDVKM. J gave up 1 base and V 5 bases, and 10 bases lay outside the gene matches.

This clone was observed a few times. J is TRBJ2-1 and V is TRBV6-4; D is possibly TRBD2 (6 bases). Trimming took 4 bases from V and 6 from J, leaving 19 bases between them. The CDR3 contains 16 residues. CDR1 is MRHNA and CDR2 is SNTAGT in the germline V gene. The CDR3: CASSVFGTVSANEQFF. As DNA, the CDR3 is TGTGCCAGCAGTGTTTTCGGGACTGTTAGCGCCAATGAGCAGTTCTTC.